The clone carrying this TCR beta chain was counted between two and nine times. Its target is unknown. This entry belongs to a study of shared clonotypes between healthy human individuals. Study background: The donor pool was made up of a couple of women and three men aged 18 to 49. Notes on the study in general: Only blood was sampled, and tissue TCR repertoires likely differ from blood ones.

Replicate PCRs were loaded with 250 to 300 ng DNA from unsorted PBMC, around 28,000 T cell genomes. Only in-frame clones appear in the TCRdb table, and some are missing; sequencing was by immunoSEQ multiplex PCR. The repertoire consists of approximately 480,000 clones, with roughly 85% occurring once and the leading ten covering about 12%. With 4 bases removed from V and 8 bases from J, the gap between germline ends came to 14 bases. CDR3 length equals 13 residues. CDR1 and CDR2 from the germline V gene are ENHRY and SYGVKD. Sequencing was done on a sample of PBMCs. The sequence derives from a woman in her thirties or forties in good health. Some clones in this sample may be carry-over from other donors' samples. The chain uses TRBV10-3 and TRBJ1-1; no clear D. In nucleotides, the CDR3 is TGTGCCATCAGTGGGGAGGGCCTAGGGGAAGCTTTCTTT. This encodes CAISGEGLGEAFF.